These 23 T cell receptor beta chains came from one sample sequenced in a study of blood T cell repertoires in COVID-19. Produced via immunoSEQ multiplex PCR; TCRdb's table is partial and in-frame only. The sample lists 55,000 to 65,000 clones, 89% occurring once. Sequencing was done on a sample of peripheral blood. These receptors came from a woman aged 55 to 70 with active COVID-19.

The chain carries TRBV11-3 and TRBJ1-2; D uncertain. This CDR3 is 15 amino acids long. The germline CDR1 and CDR2 sequences are SGHNT and YENEEA. With 2 bases removed from V and 7 bases from J, the gap between germline ends came to 17 bases. The CDR3 reads CASSLSPLVDCGYTF. CDR3 sequence (DNA): TGTGCCAGCAGCTTAAGCCCCTTAGTAGACTGTGGCTACACCTTC.

This clone was seen a single time. This chain links TRBV20-1 with TRBJ2-5; D not resolved. The CDR3 runs to 12 residues. Germline V gives CDR1 DFQATT, CDR2 SNEGSKA (reference sequence). Trimming cost V 3 bases and J 2 bases, with 7 bases left between them. Here the CDR3 reads CSASSQQETQYF. Here the CDR3 DNA reads TGCAGTGCTAGTAGTCAGCAAGAGACCCAGTACTTC.

V is TRBV19 and J is TRBJ2-2; D is possibly TRBD2 (6 bases). Germline V gene lookup returns CDR1 LNHDA and CDR2 SQIVND (reference sequence). The CDR3 sequence is 14 residues long. V dropped 9 bases and J dropped 5 bases, with 16 bases sitting between them. Written as DNA, the CDR3 is TGTGCCAGCCGGGGGAGCCGGAGGACCGGGGAGCTGTTTTTT. Protein sequence: CASRGSRRTGELFF.

The rearrangement links TRBV7-9 to TRBJ1-5, with D tentatively TRBD1 (6 bases). The CDR3 sequence is 15 residues long. Trimming removed 2 bases from V and 7 bases from J, with 15 bases in between. Germline lookup yields CDR1 SEHNR and CDR2 FQNEAQ (reference sequence). DNA of the CDR3: TGTGCCAGCAGCTTATCCGGGCCAGGGGAACAGCCCCAGCATTTT. Protein sequence: CASSLSGPGEQPQHF.

V gene TRBV7-9 combines with J gene TRBJ2-3; D possibly corresponds to TRBD2 (5 bases). The length of the CDR3 is 14 residues. Between the trimmed V and J ends, which lost 8 bases and 5 bases, there was a span of 17 bases. Germline V gene lookup returns CDR1 SEHNR and CDR2 FQNEAQ (reference sequence). CDR3 sequence reads: CASGVASFGDTQYF. The CDR3 DNA reads as TGTGCCAGCGGGGTGGCTAGCTTTGGAGATACGCAGTATTTT. The full variable domain, completed using reference TRBV7-9 and TRBJ2-3, is DTGVSQNPRHKITKRGQNVTFRCDPISEHNRLYWYRQTLGQGPEFLTYFQNEAQLEKSRLLSDRFSAERPKGSFSTLEIQRTEQGDSAMYLCASGVASFGDTQYFGPGTRLTVL.

The chain employs TRBV7-2 and TRBJ2-2; D may be TRBD2 (5 bases). The V gene lost 5 bases and the J gene lost 4 bases, with 14 bases spanning the gap. Looked up from germline, CDR1 is SGHTA and CDR2 is FQGNSA. CDR3 length equals 15 residues. The CDR3 sequence: CASSPGLVSTGELFF. CDR3 in DNA: TGTGCCAGCAGCCCCGGACTCGTCAGCACCGGGGAGCTGTTTTTT.

The chain joins TRBV2 to TRBJ2-7, with D possibly being TRBD2 (7 bases). The CDR3 extends over 14 amino acids. Trimming stripped 8 bases from V and 7 bases from J, with 21 bases between. Germline V lookup: CDR1 SNHLY, CDR2 FYNNEI. The CDR3 bases are TGTGCCAGCCGTGGGGGGCGGGGGCAGCGGGAGCAGTACTTC. Translation: CASRGGRGQREQYF.

This rearrangement joins TRBV5-1 to TRBJ1-1, with D unresolved. The CDR3 covers 15 residues. Germline CDR1 SGHRS, CDR2 YFSETQ. The V and J ends lost 0 bases and 1 base respectively, with 10 bases between them. CDR3 sequence reads: CASSLAGGKNTEAFF. CDR3 nucleotide sequence: TGCGCCAGCAGCTTGGCGGGCGGGAAGAACACTGAAGCTTTCTTT.

This chain links TRBV7-2 with TRBJ2-7; tentatively, D is TRBD2 (5 bases). Looked up from germline, CDR1 is SGHTA and CDR2 is FQGNSA. V was trimmed by 4 bases and J by 0 bases, leaving 10 bases between them. The CDR3 is 14 residues long. The DNA for the CDR3 is TGTGCCAGCAGCTCTGGACTTCTCTCCTACGAGCAGTACTTC. This encodes CASSSGLLSYEQYF.

V is TRBV20-1 and J is TRBJ2-1, with TRBD2 matching 12 bases. The CDR3 loop spans 14 amino acids. The ends lost 3 bases at V and 6 bases at J; junction bases unmatched: 3. Germline V gene sequence: CDR1 DFQATT, CDR2 SNEGSKA (reference sequence). The CDR3 reads CSASVLAGGNEQFF. CDR3 nucleotides: TGCAGTGCTAGTGTACTAGCGGGGGGCAATGAGCAGTTCTTC.

This sequence joins TRBV10-3 and TRBJ1-1; the D gene is possibly TRBD1 (5 bases). V was pared by 0 bases and J by 0 bases, with 8 bases between. The germline CDR1 and CDR2 sequences are ENHRY and SYGVKD. The CDR3 has 15 residues. CDR3 nucleotide sequence: TGTGCCATCAGTGAGTCGGCAGGGATGAACACTGAAGCTTTCTTT. Its protein is CAISESAGMNTEAFF.

The V call is TRBV5-1, the J call TRBJ1-2, with a weak D call TRBD1 (6 bases). Germline CDR1 is SGHRS and CDR2 is YFSETQ. CDR3 length: 14 residues. V dropped 3 bases and J dropped 6 bases, with 15 bases sitting between them. CDR3 loop: CASSSLPNRDGYTF. CDR3 coding DNA: TGCGCCAGCAGCTCACTACCAAACAGGGATGGCTACACCTTC.

V gene TRBV5-1 combines with J gene TRBJ2-7; D is unresolved. Trimming removed 4 bases from V and 3 bases from J, with 11 bases in between. CDR1 is SGHRS and CDR2 is YFSETQ in the germline V gene. The length of the CDR3 is 13 residues. CDR3: CASSTRQNYEQYF. The CDR3 nucleotides are TGCGCCAGCAGCACAAGACAAAACTACGAGCAGTACTTC.

V is TRBV13 and J is TRBJ1-4, with D hard to call. The CDR3 covers 12 residues. The V end lost 0 bases, the J end lost 7 bases, and 3 bases lay between the germline ends. From germline, CDR1 is PRHDT and CDR2 FYEKMQ (reference sequence). The CDR3 loop reads CASSLGLEKLFF. The CDR3 DNA sequence: TGTGCCAGCAGCTTAGGCCTTGAAAAACTGTTTTTT.

The genes are TRBV6-1 and TRBJ1-5; D may be TRBD1 (5 bases). The V gene lost 0 bases and the J gene lost 2 bases, with 11 bases spanning the gap. CDR1 and CDR2 (germline): MNHNS, SASEGT. This CDR3 is built from 16 residues. CDR3: CASSEAAGPGNQPQHF. The CDR3 coding sequence is TGTGCCAGCAGTGAAGCGGCAGGGCCGGGCAATCAGCCCCAGCATTTT.

The gene calls are TRBV9 and TRBJ1-6, with 8 bases matching TRBD1. Germline lookup yields CDR1 SGDLS and CDR2 YYNGEE. Trimming took 0 bases from V and 7 from J; bases not matched to a gene: 3. CDR3 length equals 15 residues. CDR3 sequence reads: CASSVGTGQNSPLHF. The CDR3 DNA sequence: TGTGCCAGCAGCGTAGGGACAGGGCAAAATTCACCCCTCCACTTT.

The chain carries TRBV6-5 and TRBJ1-1, with D hard to call. This CDR3 is 11 amino acids long. Trimming left V 11 bases short and J 4 bases short, with 11 bases between. Germline values: CDR1 MNHEY, CDR2 SVGAGI. The DNA of the CDR3 is TGTGCCCACGGAGGGTTCACTGAAGCTTTCTTT. Residues: CAHGGFTEAFF.

This clone was seen once. V gene TRBV6-6 combines with J gene TRBJ2-3; 11 positions match TRBD2. With 7 bases clipped from V and 3 bases from J, the junction kept 3 bases outside the gene matches. Germline CDR1 MNHNY, CDR2 SVGAGI (reference sequence). The CDR3 spans 14 residues. This chain's CDR3 is CASTTSGGTDTQYF. The CDR3 DNA sequence: TGTGCCAGCACAACTAGCGGGGGTACAGATACGCAGTATTTT.

CDR3 loop: CASSLPPGTLHYGYTF. Here the CDR3 DNA reads TGTGCCAGCAGCTTACCACCCGGGACACTACACTATGGCTACACCTTC. This sequence joins TRBV5-4 and TRBJ1-2; the D gene is possibly TRBD1 (6 bases). This CDR3 comprises 16 residues. The ends were cut back, 2 bases at V and 3 bases at J, with 17 bases in the middle. Per the germline V gene, CDR1 is SGHNT and CDR2 is YYREEE (reference sequence).

This chain links TRBV4-2 with TRBJ1-2; 8 bases agree with TRBD1. V lost 3 bases and J lost 8; bases outside the gene matches: 14. The CDR3 length is 16 residues. Germline V gene sequence: CDR1 LGHNA, CDR2 YNFKEQ. CDR3 sequence: CASSQGPDRGGGGYTF. CDR3 coding DNA: TGTGCCAGCAGCCAGGGCCCTGACAGGGGAGGAGGCGGCTACACCTTC.

This chain uses TRBV5-6 with TRBJ1-5; the D gene is possibly TRBD1 (6 bases). With 3 bases removed from V and 4 bases from J, the gap between germline ends came to 11 bases. Germline assignment: CDR1 SGHDT and CDR2 YYEEEE. CDR3 length: 14 amino acids. CDR3 sequence: CASSSQGRNQPQHF. The DNA of the CDR3 is TGTGCCAGCAGCTCACAGGGACGGAATCAGCCCCAGCATTTT.

This sequence joins TRBV2 and TRBJ1-1; 10 bases are shared with TRBD1. The trim removed 6 bases at V and 4 bases at J, leaving 11 bases unmatched. The CDR3 covers 16 residues. CDR1 and CDR2 from the germline V gene are SNHLY and FYNNEI. The CDR3 sequence: CASSSGTGAVGTEAFF. The CDR3 DNA is TGTGCCAGCAGCTCCGGGACAGGGGCCGTGGGCACTGAAGCTTTCTTT.

The V and J genes are TRBV27 and TRBJ1-2, with D unclear. The ends were cut back, 4 bases at V and 8 bases at J, with 14 bases in the middle. CDR1 is MNHEY, CDR2 SMNVEV, per germline (reference sequence). This CDR3 has 13 residues. The chain's CDR3 is CASSYGGNLGYTF. CDR3 DNA sequence: TGTGCCAGCAGTTATGGAGGGAATTTAGGCTACACCTTC.